This TCR beta chain was recorded in a study of blood T cells in healthy people across ages. Study at large: Capture by template switching was about one barcoded beta molecule per two T cells.

The second PCR ran about 6 to 11 cycles with a sample-barcoded 5' primer and J-beta primers. Each CDR3 protein gets one entry after TCRdb re-called the 5' RACE reads with MiXCR. The sample contains more than 750,000 distinct CDR3 sequences, just under 30% of which appear only once. These data were likewise used in another study, on T cells of mothers and their children.

What was sequenced was blood. The sequence was obtained from a woman in her forties in good health.

This chain's CDR3 is CSSTGFMNTEAFF. DNA of the CDR3: TGCAGCTCCACAGGTTTCATGAACACTGAAGCTTTCTTT. The rearrangement uses TRBV29-1 and TRBJ1-1, with D perhaps matching TRBD1 (5 bases). Germline values: CDR1 SQVTM, CDR2 ANQGSEA. With 8 bases removed from V and 0 bases from J, the gap between germline ends came to 13 bases. This CDR3 is built from 13 residues.